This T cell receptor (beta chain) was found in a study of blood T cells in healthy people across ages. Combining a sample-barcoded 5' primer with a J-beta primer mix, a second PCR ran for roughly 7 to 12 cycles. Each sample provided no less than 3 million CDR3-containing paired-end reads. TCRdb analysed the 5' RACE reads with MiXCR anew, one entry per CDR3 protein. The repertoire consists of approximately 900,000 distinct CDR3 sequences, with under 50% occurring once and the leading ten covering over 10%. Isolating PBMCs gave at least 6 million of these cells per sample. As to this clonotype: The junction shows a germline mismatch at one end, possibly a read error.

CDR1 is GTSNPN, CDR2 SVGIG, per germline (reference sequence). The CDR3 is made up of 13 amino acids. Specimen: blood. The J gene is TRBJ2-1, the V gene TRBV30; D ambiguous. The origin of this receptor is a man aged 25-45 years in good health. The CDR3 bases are TGTGCCTGGAGCGTAGCCCACTACAATGGGCAGTTCTTC. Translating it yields CAWSVAHYNGQFF. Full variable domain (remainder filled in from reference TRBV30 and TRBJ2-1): SQTIHQWPATLVQPVGSPLSLECTVEGTSNPNLYWYRQAAGRGLQLLFYSVGIGQISSEVPQNLSASRPQDRQFILSSKKLLLSDSGFYLCAWSVAHYNGQFFGPGTRLTVL.